Sequencing of this TCR beta chain was carried out in a study of beta chain features in type 1 diabetes (dated by TCRdb to 2016 to 2019). A note on the overall study: Mean age, gender distribution, total cell number and subset yield were not different between patients and healthy donors. In the study, recently diagnosed type 1 diabetes patients and matched healthy donors were compared on the TCRB repertoires of their sorted circulating CD4+ T cell subsets. Regulatory and stem cell-like memory subsets were isolated from only 8 patients and roughly 8 healthy donors, whereas naive and central memory subsets came from all 28 donors. Across all samples, about 110 million sorted cells were examined, and cell number per subset correlated strongly with RNA yield. Study-level results and caveats: Because the HLA sub-analyses included only small numbers of individuals, any influence of HLA type on TCRB rearrangement was left unresolved. At VDJ recombination sites, type 1 diabetes patients had fewer insertions and more deleted nucleotides, which implies abnormalities in thymic rearrangement. A moderate but significant shortening of TCRB CDR3 length was observed in type 1 diabetes patients in all four CD4+ subsets. The naive, central memory and regulatory TCRB repertoires appeared to resemble one another more closely among patients than among healthy donors. Because cDNA was sequenced instead of genomic DNA, activated cells with high expression could be over-represented, although the groups did not differ in activation or CD3 levels. PCR may preferentially amplify shorter templates, but because patient and control samples were amplified and corrected together, any resulting skew would affect both groups equally.

Comments on this clone: Which antigen it targets is not known. Nothing much larger sits one base from this clone, and base qualities are not available.

The germline V gene encodes CDR1 SGDLS and CDR2 YYNGEE. From the cysteine through the phenylalanine, the CDR3 covers 13 amino acids. Just CDR3 DNA is preserved here, 39 bases in frame from base 1. Compared with germline, V lacks 5 bases and J lacks 3 bases; bases without a gene match: 1. The High Capacity cDNA Reverse Transcription Kit was used to reverse transcribe all of the isolated RNA, meaning that expressed TCRB transcripts were what got sequenced. Deep immunoSEQ sequencing was performed on naive, central memory and regulatory T cell samples, with an average of roughly 3.3 million total reads per sample. After sorted cells were lysed in RLT buffer, RNA was extracted with DNase-treated RNeasy Micro or Mini kits, with the choice depending on cell number. To prevent cross-contamination, each cell subset was processed individually, whereas patient and healthy donor samples were processed jointly. TCRB sequences were amplified from cDNA with the immunoSEQ multiplex PCR, producing 87-bp fragments spanning the CDR3 region. The amplicons were sequenced using the Illumina HiSeq platform. In the original analysis: Synthetic template baselines were used to correct PCR bias computationally, reads within Hamming distance 2 were collapsed, and singletons that could not be merged were discarded. By aligning reads against IMGT, V, D and J genes, CDR3 length, and insertions or deletions at six rearrangement sites were assigned. Within each subset, clonotype counts were normalized to sorted cell number, after which true diversity and Gini coefficients were computed with the tcR R package. Repertoire sharing was quantified using the overlap coefficient calculated on TCRB nucleotide sequences. Out-of-frame TCRB sequences from naive cells were analyzed as a proxy for the pre-selection repertoire. TCRdb provides this immuneACCESS table in a form limited to in-frame rearrangements. Some clones are lacking; in checked studies, under half of them reflect an unresolved V gene, and why the rest are absent is not known. The DNA was the basis for D and trimming; V, J and clone size are from that table. Counted in this sample were 200,000 to 250,000 clones; roughly 70% of them appeared once. The ten largest clones take up around 0.05% of the sample.

Each donor gave one peripheral blood draw, approximately 100 mL on average, collected into heparinised tubes. Using a panel that included CD45RO, CCR7, CD25, CD127, CD95 and CD27, naive, central memory, regulatory and stem cell-like memory CD4+ T cells were sorted on a BD FACSAria II. Every sorted population had a purity above 95%. PBMCs were isolated immediately by Lymphoprep density gradient centrifugation and stained directly without culture. Samples were stained and sorted in pairs, with one healthy donor and one patient per experiment, so that batch effects were minimized. The sample was naive CD4+ T cells from blood. Interpreted using the paper, the cell subset or site label stands for: true naive CD4+ T cells. The sequence links TRBV9 to TRBJ2-2; 7 bases in between match TRBD1. The sequence derives from a man aged 25 to 45 in good health. The encoded CDR3 is CASSTGDTGELFF. The sequenced DNA: TGTGCCAGCAGTACAGGGGACACCGGGGAGCTGTTTTTT.